This TCR beta chain was found in a study of CXCR3-negative and CXCR3-positive naive CD8 T cells. Sorting yielded triplicates of about 300,000 cells for each CD8+ T cell subset. Study findings and constraints: TCR interaction strength was inferred from TRB CDR3 physicochemistry, as CD5 matched across naive subsets. CXCR3-negative naive cells had less hydrophobic TRB CDR3s than did CXCR3-positive naive cells. Both naive subsets showed comparably high diversity, and memory CD8+ cells showed much lower diversity. Fresh PBMCs served for most assays, and CXCR3 expression fell partially after cryopreservation.

UMI labels and 5' RACE were used to prepare the TRB cDNA libraries. TCRdb re-called the 5' RACE reads, yielding one record per CDR3 amino acid sequence without DNA. This sample's table has under 60,000 distinct CDR3 sequences. About this clonotype itself: No antigen is known for it.

The CDR3 sequence is 13 residues long. Germline V CDR1 and CDR2: SQVTM, ANQGSEA. J is TRBJ1-6 and V is TRBV29-1; no DNA is available, so the TRBD1 call from TCRdb remains unchecked. The sequenced sample consisted of naive CXCR3+ CD8+ T cells from blood. The subset denotes: CD45RO-CCR7+CD27+CD95- naive CD8+ T cells expressing CXCR3 (TNR3+). The sequence was collected from a human donor in good health. Some clones in this sample may be carry-over from other donors' samples. The CDR3 is CSVEGRGNSPLHF.